The rows below give T cell receptor beta chains drawn from one sample of a study of blood T cell repertoires in COVID-19. Clones were sequenced by immunoSEQ multiplex PCR, and TCRdb holds only the in-frame ones, with some missing. Of about 270,000 clones listed, roughly nine tenths were seen once; the top ten hold over 2%. Sequencing was carried out using PBMCs or T cells enriched from blood (not recorded which). The receptor set was obtained from a woman between 18 and 30 years old who had recovered from COVID-19. Both conserved end residues are part of each CDR3. Fields, in order: clone size, V gene, J gene, D gene, CDR3 protein, CDR3 DNA. The D gene is left open where the match is weak. The size entry is marked missing in some rows and otherwise reads once, few, many or a size class.

.	TRBV18	TRBJ1-1	.	CASSPTSTGNTEAFF	TGTGCCAGCTCACCTACAAGCACGGGGAACACTGAAGCTTTCTTT
.	TRBV12-3/TRBV12-4	TRBJ1-2	.	CASSRGVSGYTF	TGTGCCAGCAGCCGAGGTGTCTCTGGCTACACCTTC
.	TRBV28	TRBJ2-5	.	CASISLGGVGALRETQYF	TGTGCCAGCATCAGCCTCGGAGGAGTGGGGGCCCTACGAGAGACCCAGTACTTC
.	TRBV6-1	TRBJ1-1	TRBD1	CASSERGTGEAFF	TGTGCCAGCAGTGAAAGGGGGACAGGAGAAGCTTTCTTT
.	TRBV3-1/TRBV3-2	TRBJ2-5	.	CASSQLVVETQYF	TGTGCCAGCAGCCAACTAGTTGTGGAGACCCAGTACTTC
.	TRBV2	TRBJ1-5	TRBD1	CASNDPRQGVNSNQPQHF	TGTGCCAGCAACGACCCGAGACAGGGAGTTAATAGCAATCAGCCCCAGCATTTT
.	TRBV21-1	TRBJ1-2	.	CASSKGVYGYTF	TGTGCCAGCAGCAAAGGAGTTTATGGCTACACCTTC
.	TRBV2	TRBJ1-2	TRBD1	CASSPLRETGGYGYTF	TGTGCCAGCAGTCCCTTACGCGAGACAGGGGGCTATGGCTACACCTTC
.	TRBV5-1	TRBJ2-7	TRBD1	CASSPTGQQAYEQYF	TGCGCCAGCAGCCCAACGGGACAGCAAGCCTACGAGCAGTACTTC
.	TRBV2	TRBJ2-5	.	CASSLGGRETQYF	TGTGCCAGCAGTTTAGGGGGAAGAGAGACCCAGTACTTC
.	TRBV7-9	TRBJ1-6	TRBD1	CASSSQGGPPLHF	TGTGCCAGCAGCTCACAGGGGGGCCCCCCCCTCCACTTT
many	TRBV12-5	TRBJ1-2	TRBD1	CASGPGTGSYGYTF	TGTGCTAGTGGACCCGGGACAGGGTCCTATGGCTACACCTTC
.	TRBV7-3	TRBJ2-1	.	CASSSEILAARTDNEQFF	TGTGCCAGCAGCTCAGAAATTTTGGCCGCCCGGACAGACAATGAGCAGTTCTTC
.	TRBV10-3	TRBJ2-4	.	CAPWRVIIENIQYF	TGTGCCCCCTGGCGGGTCATCATTGAAAACATTCAGTACTTC
.	TRBV5-1	TRBJ1-1	TRBD1	CASSPEQGGTEAFF	TGCGCCAGCAGCCCGGAACAGGGGGGCACTGAAGCTTTCTTT
.	TRBV12-5	TRBJ1-1	.	CASGLVSTAGEAFF	TGTGCTAGTGGTTTGGTTTCTACTGCAGGCGAAGCTTTCTTT
.	TRBV6-2/TRBV6-3	TRBJ2-5	.	CASSYRRHSGETQYF	TGTGCCAGCAGTTATAGACGACATAGCGGAGAGACCCAGTACTTC
.	TRBV6-1	TRBJ1-2	.	CASSVQIHYGYTF	TGTGCCAGCAGTGTCCAGATCCACTATGGCTACACCTTC
.	TRBV24-1	TRBJ2-3	TRBD1	CATSDFGQGAPDTQYF	TGTGCCACCAGTGACTTCGGACAGGGGGCACCGGATACGCAGTATTTT
.	TRBV1	TRBJ2-3	.	CTSSLSGGANTDTQYF	TGCACCAGCAGCCTCAGCGGGGGGGCTAACACAGATACGCAGTATTTT
.	TRBV2	TRBJ2-7	.	CASSGRSYEQYF	TGTGCCAGCAGTGGGAGAAGCTACGAGCAGTACTTC
.	TRBV19	TRBJ2-5	.	CASSILRHNQETQYF	TGTGCCAGTAGTATACTGAGGCACAATCAAGAGACCCAGTACTTC
.	TRBV14	TRBJ2-3	TRBD2	CASSQLLAGDVTDTQYF	TGTGCCAGCAGCCAACTACTAGCGGGGGATGTCACAGATACGCAGTATTTT
.	TRBV4-1	TRBJ2-7	TRBD2	CASSQGLAGTEQYF	TGCGCCAGCAGTCAAGGACTAGCGGGGACTGAGCAGTACTTC
.	TRBV9	TRBJ1-2	.	CASSVGGGYGYTF	TGTGCCAGCAGCGTAGGAGGGGGCTATGGCTACACCTTC
.	TRBV25-1	TRBJ2-7	TRBD1	CASSGRLDRGHEQYF	TGTGCCAGCAGTGGCCGTCTAGACAGGGGACACGAGCAGTACTTC
.	TRBV6-5	TRBJ2-3	TRBD1	CASSLDRGGDTQYF	TGTGCCAGCAGCCTCGACAGGGGTGGAGATACGCAGTATTTT
.	TRBV2	TRBJ1-2	.	CASSAEAYGYTF	TGTGCCAGCAGTGCGGAGGCCTATGGCTACACCTTC
.	TRBV5-1	TRBJ2-6	TRBD1	CASSAGTGSGANVLTF	TGCGCCAGCAGCGCCGGGACAGGGAGTGGGGCCAACGTCCTGACTTTC